Listed below are T cell receptor beta chains from one sample, sequenced in a study of blood T cell repertoires in COVID-19. Sequencing used immunoSEQ multiplex PCR; TCRdb keeps in-frame clones, though not all of them. The sample records tens of thousands of clones, around 75% being singletons. Sequencing was performed on peripheral blood. The receptor source for this set is an elderly woman with active or convalescent COVID-19. The CDR3 runs from the conserved cysteine through the conserved F or W. D genes are given only for firm matches. Expanded clones are given a class, and other clones once, few, many or no size at all.

V	D	size	J	DNA	CDR3
TRBV11-1	TRBD1	.	TRBJ2-7	TGTGCCAGCAGCTTAGATCAGGGGGTCTCCTACGAGCAGTACTTC	CASSLDQGVSYEQYF
TRBV5-6	.	.	TRBJ1-5	TGTGCCAGCAGCCCTTCCCGGGGTCAGCCCCAGCATTTT	CASSPSRGQPQHF
TRBV5-8	.	once	TRBJ2-3	TGTGCCAGCAGCTTAAGACAGCGCCAAGATACGCAGTATTTT	CASSLRQRQDTQYF
TRBV5-1	TRBD1	.	TRBJ2-3	TGCGCCAGCAGCTTCTCGACAGGGGGGCCAGATACGCAGTATTTT	CASSFSTGGPDTQYF
TRBV19	TRBD2	.	TRBJ2-7	TGTGCCAGTAGTCTGGGACTAGCTTACGAGCAGTACTTC	CASSLGLAYEQYF
TRBV10-3	TRBD1	.	TRBJ1-1	TGTGCCATCAGTGGTGGGGACAGTCACACTGAAGCTTTCTTT	CAISGGDSHTEAFF
TRBV24-1	.	.	TRBJ2-5	TGTGCCACCCCGGCGGCGCTAGGGGTAGAGACCCAGTACTTC	CATPAALGVETQYF
TRBV28	TRBD2	.	TRBJ2-5	TGTGCCAGCACCCCTTCCGGGAGGTACCAAGAGACCCAGTACTTC	CASTPSGRYQETQYF
TRBV10-3	TRBD1	.	TRBJ2-7	TGTGCCATCAGTCTTCAGACAGGGGGCGGCTCCGGGCAGTACTTC	CAISLQTGGGSGQYF
TRBV11-2	.	.	TRBJ1-3	TGTGCCAGCGTCCGCAGCTCTGGAAACACCATATATTTT	CASVRSSGNTIYF
TRBV14	TRBD2	.	TRBJ2-1	TGTGCCAGCAGCCATACTAGCGGGAAGAGCTCCTACAATGAGCAGTTCTTC	CASSHTSGKSSYNEQFF
TRBV11-2	.	.	TRBJ1-4	TGTGCCAGCAGCCAATCACCCGCGGGGGGGCCGGCGTTTTTT	CASSQSPAGGPAFF
TRBV11-3	TRBD1	.	TRBJ1-1	TGTGCCAGCAGCTTGACAGGGGGCACTGAAGCTTTCTTT	CASSLTGGTEAFF
TRBV5-1	.	.	TRBJ2-3	TGCGCCAGCAATGATCCGGCCAGGGCAGATACGCAGTATTTT	CASNDPARADTQYF
TRBV7-2	.	.	TRBJ2-1	TGTGCCAGCAGCTTAAGGATAGCGAATGAGCAGTTCTTC	CASSLRIANEQFF
TRBV3-1/TRBV3-2	.	.	TRBJ2-7	TGTGCCAGCAGCCAATGGGGTGGTGAGGGAGAGCAGTACTTC	CASSQWGGEGEQYF
TRBV6-5	TRBD1	.	TRBJ2-5	TGTGCCAGCTCACAGGGGGCAGAGACCCAGTACTTC	CASSQGAETQYF
TRBV7-2	TRBD2	.	TRBJ2-1	TGTGCCAGCAGATCAGCGGGAGGGCCCTCCAATGAGCAGTTCTTC	CASRSAGGPSNEQFF
TRBV9	.	.	TRBJ1-3	TGTGCCAGCAGCGTCGCCGGTGCAGGGTATGGAAACACCATATATTTT	CASSVAGAGYGNTIYF
TRBV7-2	TRBD2	.	TRBJ2-7	TGTGCCAGCAGCTTAGGGGGACTAGCGGGATACGAGCAGTACTTC	CASSLGGLAGYEQYF
TRBV9	TRBD2	.	TRBJ2-5	TGTGCCAGCAGCGCCTGGGGCAGGGAGGGGGAGACCCAGTACTTC	CASSAWGREGETQYF
TRBV24-1	.	once	TRBJ1-3	TGTGCCACCAGTGATCCGGGAGTTACTGGAAACACCATATATTTT	CATSDPGVTGNTIYF
TRBV2	TRBD1	.	TRBJ1-5	TGTGCCAGCAGCCAGAACGGGGGACAGTTAACGTTTTATAGCAATCAGCCCCAGCATTTT	CASSQNGGQLTFYSNQPQHF
TRBV10-3	.	.	TRBJ1-1	TGTGCCACAACCACAGGGATGAACACTGAAGCTTTCTTT	CATTTGMNTEAFF
TRBV6-4	TRBD1	.	TRBJ1-1	TGTGCCAGCAGTGAGACAGGGATGAACACTGAAGCTTTCTTT	CASSETGMNTEAFF
TRBV9	TRBD2	.	TRBJ2-1	TGTGCCAGCAGCCAAAGCGGGGGGAACTACAATGAGCAGTTCTTC	CASSQSGGNYNEQFF
TRBV27	TRBD1	.	TRBJ2-2	TGTGCCAGCAAAGTAACAGGGGGCGACGCCGGGGAGCTGTTTTTT	CASKVTGGDAGELFF
TRBV4-1	.	.	TRBJ2-1	TGCGCCAGCAGCCAAGGTACTCTAGCGAGCTCCTACAATGAGCAGTTCTTC	CASSQGTLASSYNEQFF
TRBV19	TRBD1	.	TRBJ2-7	TGTGCCAGTAGTATGATATTCCCTGCCGCGGGACAGGGACCCGAGCAGTACTTC	CASSMIFPAAGQGPEQYF
TRBV5-4	.	.	TRBJ2-5	TGTGCCAGCAGCTTGGCCGCTAGCGCAGAGACCCAGTACTTC	CASSLAASAETQYF
TRBV9	.	.	TRBJ2-1	TGTGCCAGCAGCGTAGATCTTTACAATGAGCAGTTCTTC	CASSVDLYNEQFF
TRBV2	.	.	TRBJ1-5	TGTGCCAGCGGGGGGGCTTATAGCAATCAGCCCCAGCATTTT	CASGGAYSNQPQHF
TRBV7-9	TRBD1	.	TRBJ2-1	TGTGCCAGCAGCCCCAAGACAGGGGTTAGGAACAATGAGCAGTTCTTC	CASSPKTGVRNNEQFF
TRBV5-1	.	few	TRBJ1-2	TGCGCCAGCAGCCCCGGCGGGGGCTATGGCTACACCTTC	CASSPGGGYGYTF